The 6 T cell receptor beta chains given below trace back to one sample, sequenced in a study of PD-1 blockade in classical Hodgkin lymphoma. Some clones are missing from TCRdb's copy, which holds only in-frame ones; the method was immunoSEQ multiplex PCR. The repertoire includes around 36,000 clones, around 87% of them detected once, and around 9% sits in the top ten. Every patient experienced relapse after autologous stem cell transplantation, and brentuximab vedotin exposure varied. Sample: peripheral blood mononuclear cells (PBMCs), taken at baseline. These TCRs come from a human donor with classical Hodgkin lymphoma.

The V gene is TRBV6-5, the J gene TRBJ2-7; D gene uncertain. Trimming removed 6 bases from V and 2 bases from J, with 11 bases in between. The CDR3 sequence is 13 residues long. Per the germline V gene, CDR1 is MNHEY and CDR2 is SVGAGI. In DNA, the CDR3 is TGTGCCAGCAGCCCCCGAGTACCCTACGAGCAGTACTTC. Residues: CASSPRVPYEQYF.

The chain joins TRBV5-6 to TRBJ1-2, with 7 bases matching TRBD1. The CDR3 contains 16 residues. After removal of 6 bases from V and 2 bases from J, the junction contained 13 bases not matched to a gene. The V gene's germline CDR1 is SGHDT and CDR2 YYEEEE. The CDR3, as DNA: TGTGCCAGCACCTCCTGGGACGACAGGGCCAACTATGGCTACACCTTC. Its translation is CASTSWDDRANYGYTF.

This clone was seen only a few times. The V gene is TRBV7-9, the J gene TRBJ1-5; D is perhaps TRBD1 (6 bases). V lost 1 base to trimming and J lost 2 bases, with 9 bases between them. Germline assignment: CDR1 SEHNR and CDR2 FQNEAQ (reference sequence). The CDR3 length is 15 residues. In DNA, the CDR3 is TGTGCCAGCAGCTTAGGGGGGCAGGGCAATCAGCCCCAGCATTTT. This encodes CASSLGGQGNQPQHF.

V and J are TRBV27 and TRBJ1-1, with D unclear. V was clipped by 5 bases and J by 1 base, with 8 bases between them. The CDR3 loop spans 13 amino acids. Germline V gene lookup returns CDR1 MNHEY and CDR2 SMNVEV (reference sequence). Here the CDR3 reads CASSKSRNTEAFF. The CDR3 region has the DNA TGTGCCAGCAGTAAGAGTAGGAACACTGAAGCTTTCTTT.

This clone was detected once. V usage is TRBV9 and J usage is TRBJ2-7; unclear D gene. The germline V gene encodes CDR1 SGDLS and CDR2 YYNGEE. The V end lost 3 bases, the J end lost 7 bases, and 8 bases lay between the germline ends. The CDR3 has 11 residues. The DNA for the CDR3 is TGTGCCAGCAGCGCTGAGGTGGAGCAGTACTTC. Translating it yields CASSAEVEQYF.

The V gene is TRBV7-9, the J gene TRBJ1-2; 9 bases line up with TRBD1. V trimming: 5 bases; J trimming: 1 base; junction bases outside the gene matches: 11. This CDR3 spans 17 amino acids. Germline loops: CDR1 SEHNR, CDR2 FQNEAQ (reference sequence). The CDR3, as DNA: TGTGCCAGCAGCCGATCCAGGACAGGGGCCTTTAACTATGGCTACACCTTC. Its translation is CASSRSRTGAFNYGYTF.